This T cell receptor beta chain appears in the sequencing data of a study of blood T cell repertoires in COVID-19. Germline V gives CDR1 SEHNR, CDR2 FQNEAQ (reference sequence). V was pared by 7 bases and J by 4 bases, with 10 bases between. The CDR3 covers 13 residues. Sequencing used immunoSEQ multiplex PCR; TCRdb keeps in-frame clones, though not all of them. Of 200,000 to 250,000 clones listed, 85% are singletons. The sequence came from a man aged 40-49 years who had recovered from COVID-19. Sequencing was done on a sample of PBMCs or T cells enriched from blood (not recorded which). J is TRBJ1-4 and V is TRBV7-9; D ambiguous. DNA of the CDR3: TGTGCCAGCACACTAGAGAGTAATGAAAAACTGTTTTTT. This sequence encodes CASTLESNEKLFF.